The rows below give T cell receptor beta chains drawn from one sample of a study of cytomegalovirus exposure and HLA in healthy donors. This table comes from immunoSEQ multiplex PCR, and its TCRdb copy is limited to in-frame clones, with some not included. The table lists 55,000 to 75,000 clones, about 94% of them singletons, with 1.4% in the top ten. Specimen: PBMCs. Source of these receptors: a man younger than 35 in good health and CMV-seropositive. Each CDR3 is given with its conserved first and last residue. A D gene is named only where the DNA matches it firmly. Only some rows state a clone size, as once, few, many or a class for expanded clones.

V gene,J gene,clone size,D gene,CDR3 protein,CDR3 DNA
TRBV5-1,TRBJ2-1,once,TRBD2,CASSLAPSGRVRNEQFF,TGCGCCAGCAGCTTGGCCCCTAGCGGGAGAGTAAGGAATGAGCAGTTCTTC
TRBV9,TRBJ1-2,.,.,CASSGRRGRVGYTF,TGTGCCAGCAGCGGGCGGAGGGGGAGGGTTGGCTACACCTTC
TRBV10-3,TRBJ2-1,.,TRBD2,CAISAPPASGDFDEQFF,TGTGCCATCAGTGCCCCCCCGGCTAGCGGGGATTTCGATGAGCAGTTCTTC
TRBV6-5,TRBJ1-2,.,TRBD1,CASRWTGGNYGYTF,TGTGCCAGCAGGTGGACAGGGGGCAACTATGGCTACACCTTC
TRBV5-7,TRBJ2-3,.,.,CASSNDRRGPDTQYF,TGTGCCAGCAGCAATGACAGGCGGGGGCCAGATACGCAGTATTTT
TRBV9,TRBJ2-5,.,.,CASSSRERGFKETQYF,TGTGCCAGCAGCTCTCGAGAAAGGGGATTCAAGGAGACCCAGTACTTC
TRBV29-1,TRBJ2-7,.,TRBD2,CSVEEGASGSYYEQYF,TGCAGCGTTGAAGAGGGGGCTAGCGGGAGTTACTACGAGCAGTACTTC
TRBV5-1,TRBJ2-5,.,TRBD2,CASSPREGGFQETQYF,TGCGCCAGCAGCCCGCGGGAGGGGGGTTTCCAAGAGACCCAGTACTTC
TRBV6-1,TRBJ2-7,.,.,CASSEVGRFSSYEQYF,TGTGCCAGCAGTGAAGTGGGCCGTTTTAGTTCCTACGAGCAGTACTTC
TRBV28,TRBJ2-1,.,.,CASSLLASYNEQFF,TGTGCCAGCAGTTTGCTAGCGAGCTACAATGAGCAGTTCTTC
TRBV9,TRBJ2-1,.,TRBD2,CASSPGLAGTLQYNEQFF,TGTGCCAGCAGCCCGGGACTAGCGGGGACCCTTCAATACAATGAGCAGTTCTTC
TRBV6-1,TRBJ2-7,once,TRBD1,CASSGTGVPSYEQYF,TGTGCCAGCAGTGGGACAGGGGTCCCCTCCTACGAGCAGTACTTC
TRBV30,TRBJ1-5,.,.,CAWSVRGHQPQHF,TGTGCCTGGAGTGTACGGGGTCATCAGCCCCAGCATTTT
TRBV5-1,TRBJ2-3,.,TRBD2,CASSLAGDGVDTQYF,TGCGCCAGCAGCTTAGCGGGGGACGGGGTGGATACGCAGTATTTT
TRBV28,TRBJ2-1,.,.,CASSLFGQGRGNEQFF,TGTGCCAGCAGTTTATTTGGGCAGGGGCGGGGGAATGAGCAGTTCTTC
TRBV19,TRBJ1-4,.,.,CASSKRRGEKLFF,TGTGCCAGTAGTAAGCGCAGGGGCGAAAAACTGTTTTTT
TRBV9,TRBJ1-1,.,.,CASSFNTNTEAFF,TGTGCCAGCAGCTTCAATACTAACACTGAAGCTTTCTTT
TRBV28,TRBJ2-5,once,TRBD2,CASSLSRTSANF,TGTGCCAGCAGTTTAAGTCGGACTAGCGCTAACTTC
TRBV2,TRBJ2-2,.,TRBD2,CASSPGLPFTGELFF,TGTGCCAGCAGTCCGGGACTACCCTTCACCGGGGAGCTGTTTTTT
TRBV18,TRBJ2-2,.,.,CASSPDTTTGELFF,TGTGCCAGCTCTCCGGACACGACCACCGGGGAGCTGTTTTTT
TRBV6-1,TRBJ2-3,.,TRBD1,CASTWGQPPDTPYF,TGTGCCAGCACTTGGGGACAGCCCCCAGATACGCCGTATTTT
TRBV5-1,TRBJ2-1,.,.,CASSWSRSYNEQFF,TGCGCCAGCAGCTGGAGCCGCTCCTACAATGAGCAGTTCTTC
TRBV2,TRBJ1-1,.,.,CASNEERDTEAFF,TGTGCCAGCAATGAGGAACGGGACACTGAAGCTTTCTTT
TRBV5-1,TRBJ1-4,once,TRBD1,CASSPSGTEGEKLFF,TGCGCCAGCAGCCCCTCCGGGACAGAGGGGGAAAAACTGTTTTTT
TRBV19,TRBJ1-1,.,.,CASSIGLGGPDTEAFF,TGTGCCAGTAGTATAGGGTTGGGAGGCCCGGACACTGAAGCTTTCTTT
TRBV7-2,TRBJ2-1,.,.,CASSFRRERDEQFF,TGTGCCAGCAGCTTCAGGAGGGAGAGAGATGAGCAGTTCTTC
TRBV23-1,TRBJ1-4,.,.,CASSPQVRIEKLFF,TGCGCCAGCAGTCCGCAGGTCCGGATCGAAAAACTGTTTTTT
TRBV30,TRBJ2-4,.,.,CAWSVLSSGRNLNDIQYF,TGTGCCTGGAGTGTACTGTCGAGCGGGCGCAACCTTAACGACATTCAGTACTTC
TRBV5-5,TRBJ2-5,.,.,CASSLWTGAGETQYF,TGTGCCAGCAGCTTATGGACGGGAGCGGGAGAGACCCAGTACTTC
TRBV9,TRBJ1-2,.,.,CASSVSDSYGYTF,TGTGCCAGCAGCGTCTCGGACTCGTATGGCTACACCTTC
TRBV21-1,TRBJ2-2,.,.,CASNPGTTVTNTGELFF,TGTGCCAGCAATCCCGGGACTACCGTAACGAACACCGGGGAGCTGTTTTTT
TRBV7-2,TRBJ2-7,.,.,CASSFLFEQYF,TGTGCCAGCAGCTTCCTTTTCGAGCAGTACTTC
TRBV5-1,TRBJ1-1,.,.,CASSRRTENTEAFF,TGCGCCAGCAGCCGCCGCACAGAGAACACTGAAGCTTTCTTT
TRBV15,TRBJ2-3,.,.,CATSRRETDTQYF,TGTGCCACCAGCAGACGGGAAACAGATACGCAGTATTTT
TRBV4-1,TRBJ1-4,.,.,CASSQDGQTNEKLFF,TGCGCCAGCAGCCAAGACGGACAGACTAATGAAAAACTGTTTTTT
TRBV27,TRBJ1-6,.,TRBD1,CASRPGTGRSPLHF,TGTGCCAGCAGACCCGGGACAGGGCGTTCACCCCTCCACTTT
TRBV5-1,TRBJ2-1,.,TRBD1,CASSYTGVDNEQFF,TGCGCCAGCAGCTATACAGGGGTAGACAATGAGCAGTTCTTC
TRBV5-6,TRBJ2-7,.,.,CASSLGGGADEQYF,TGTGCCAGCAGCTTGGGGGGGGGCGCGGACGAGCAGTACTTC
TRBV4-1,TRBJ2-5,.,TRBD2,CASSQELGSGGAISQETQYF,TGCGCCAGCAGCCAAGAATTAGGGAGCGGGGGGGCAATCAGCCAAGAGACCCAGTACTTC
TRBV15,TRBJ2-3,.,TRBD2,CAISRRSGSGTDTQYF,TGTGCCATCAGCAGACGTAGCGGGAGCGGCACAGATACGCAGTATTTT
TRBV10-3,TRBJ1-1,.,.,CAIRADLNTEAFF,TGTGCCATCAGGGCGGACTTGAACACTGAAGCTTTCTTT
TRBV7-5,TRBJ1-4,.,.,CARGDGQDATNEKLFF,TGTGCCAGAGGCGACGGACAGGATGCAACTAATGAAAAACTGTTTTTT